This T cell receptor beta chain originates from a study of T cells in Graves' hyperthyroidism and ophthalmopathy. V gave up 2 bases and J gave up 4 bases, with 14 bases separating them. Germline CDR1 reads MNHEY; CDR2 reads SMNVEV (reference sequence). This CDR3 has 15 residues. RNA transcripts provided the source from which TCR beta CDR3 regions were amplified. When the TCR CDR3 underwent first-round RT-PCR, the HTBI primer set was used. TCRdb reprocessed the multiplex PCR reads via MiXCR and lists one record per CDR3 protein. The sample carries 300,000 to 400,000 distinct CDR3 sequences, around 20% recorded once. Each diagnosis was grounded in clinical symptoms, serum thyroxine and TRAb, thyroid ultrasound, and orbital computed tomography. This clonotype was counted only a few times.

This sequence joins TRBV27 and TRBJ1-1; D is uncertain. The specimen was blood. The sequence was collected from a woman aged 50 to 65 with Graves' hyperthyroidism. The DNA for the CDR3 is TGTGCCAGCAGTTTAAGAGGGAGTGAGACCACTGAAGCTTTCTTT. Translating it yields CASSLRGSETTEAFF.